This T cell receptor (beta chain) was captured in a study of T cells after yellow fever vaccination. Study results and caveats: A weaker secondary response peaked on day 5, the primary on day 15. Reappearing after the booster were most of the clones from primary vaccination (roughly 95% CD4, 70% to 90% CD8). CD4 and CD8 compartments shared a small share of clonotypes, likely from convergent recombination.

Concerning this clonotype: Its antigen is not identified. One end of the junction does not line up with germline, which may come from a read error.

It was through 5'RACE template switching that TCR cDNA was made, with a universal primer site and UMIs added. TCRdb re-called the 5' RACE reads through MiXCR, storing one row per CDR3 protein. The sample yields about 320,000 distinct CDR3 sequences, roughly a tenth seen once. This CDR3 spans 15 amino acids. The germline gives CDR1 SGHAT, CDR2 FQNNGV. V gene TRBV11-2 combines with J gene TRBJ1-3; D is ambiguous. This sequence originates from a man aged 18 to 30 who received the YFV17D yellow fever vaccine. Material: CD4+ T cells sorted from PBMCs, obtained 45 days after the yellow fever booster vaccination. In DNA form, the CDR3 reads TGTGCCAGCAGCTTAGAGGGAGGCTATGGAAACACCACATATTTT. As protein: CASSLEGGYGNTTYF.